The 17 T cell receptor beta chains given below trace back to one sample, sequenced in a study of vaccination and CD4 T cells after COVID-19. As for treatment: roughly ten-day PBMC culture with coronavirus spike peptide pools or control peptides (ViraFEST assay). For these TCRs, the target antigens are not known. The Oncomine TCR Beta short-read assay sequenced DNA from cultured CD4+ T cells. Using its own MiXCR run on the PCR reads, TCRdb lists one record per CDR3 protein. Counted here are roughly 20,000 distinct CDR3 sequences, approximately 42% occurring once; the ten biggest clones make up around a quarter. Material: CD4+ T cells from blood, cultured in vitro, obtained before SARS-CoV-2 vaccination. The receptor set was obtained from a human donor who received a COVID-19 vaccine.

About this clonotype: It is unclear where the CDR3 begins or ends on the DNA, so no DNA is shown, and the CDR3 is as TCRdb lists it. V and J are TRBV7-5 and TRBJ2-5; TRBD1 is the table's D call, not checked against the DNA. TRBV7-5 is tagged as a pseudogene. The CDR3 spans 17 residues, counting both ends. CDR3 in amino acids: CISVPEAAGTTQETQYF.

The V call is TRBV24-1, the J call TRBJ1-5; D uncertain. The germline V gene has CDR1 KGHDR and CDR2 SFDVKD. The CDR3 runs to 13 residues. V lost 5 bases and J lost 3, with 7 bases in between. The chain's CDR3 is CATSGRTNQPQHF. CDR3 nucleotides: TGTGCCACCAGTGGCAGGACCAATCAGCCCCAGCATTTT.

This clonotype was counted between two and nine times. J is TRBJ1-6 and V is TRBV12-3 or TRBV12-4; D gene uncertain. The ends were cut back, 1 base at V and 9 bases at J, with 10 bases in the middle. CDR3 length: 14 residues. In DNA form, the CDR3 reads TGTGCCAGCAGTTTAGATCGCGGGAGTTCACCCCTCCACTTT. Translation gives CASSLDRGSSPLHF.

This clonotype occurred a few times. V gene TRBV12-3 or TRBV12-4 combines with J gene TRBJ1-6, with D unclear. This CDR3 spans 13 amino acids. V was clipped by 4 bases and J by 6 bases, with 7 bases between them. CDR3 amino acids: CASSSEGNSPLHF. The CDR3 bases are TGTGCCAGCAGTTCCGAGGGTAATTCACCCCTCCACTTT.

CDR3 DNA: TGTGCCAGTAGTATTGGTTCTCCGGGACAGGGAACTGAAGCTTTCTTT. Its translation is CASSIGSPGQGTEAFF. This rearrangement joins TRBV19 to TRBJ1-1; 9 bases are shared with TRBD1. Germline loops: CDR1 LNHDA, CDR2 SQIVND (reference sequence). The CDR3 extends over 16 amino acids. J lost 5 bases, V lost 3 bases, and 10 bases had no gene match.

The chain has TRBV5-1 and TRBJ2-5; D may correspond to TRBD1 or TRBD2 (5 bases each). Trimming shortened V by 4 bases and J by 2 bases, and 24 bases separated the two germline ends. Germline V gene lookup returns CDR1 SGHRS and CDR2 YFSETQ. The CDR3 is made up of 18 amino acids. This CDR3 is CASSPPEGRLRKQETQYF. CDR3 DNA: TGCGCCAGCAGCCCGCCCGAGGGGCGACTAAGAAAACAAGAGACCCAGTACTTC.

This clonotype was seen a few times. The gene calls are TRBV19 and TRBJ1-5; TRBD1 agrees at 9 bases. V lost 3 bases to trimming and J lost 3 bases; unmatched junction nucleotides: 9. This CDR3 has 17 amino acids. CDR1 is LNHDA and CDR2 is SQIVND in the germline V gene (reference sequence). CDR3: CASSMGSRTGANQPQHF. In DNA form, the CDR3 reads TGTGCCAGTAGTATGGGGTCCAGGACAGGGGCCAATCAGCCCCAGCATTTT.

The chain recombines TRBV18 with TRBJ2-7; 9 bases line up with TRBD1. Unmatched junction bases numbered 3, after V lost 3 bases and J lost 3 bases. CDR1 is KGHSH, CDR2 LQKENI, per germline. This CDR3 has 14 amino acids. CDR3 protein: CASSPQTGGYEQYF. The CDR3 DNA reads TGTGCCAGCTCACCTCAGACAGGGGGCTACGAGCAGTACTTC.

The CDR3 loop reads CASSSGRGIGTGVYGYTF. The CDR3 DNA is TGTGCCAGCAGCTCGGGGCGAGGAATCGGGACAGGGGTTTATGGCTACACCTTC. V usage is TRBV5-4 and J usage is TRBJ1-2; 10 nucleotides line up with TRBD1. Looked up from germline, CDR1 is SGHNT and CDR2 is YYREEE (reference sequence). V lost 3 bases, J lost 5 bases, and 16 bases stayed unmatched. This CDR3 has 18 amino acids.

The rearrangement joins TRBV20-1 to TRBJ2-7; D gene uncertain. Germline lookup yields CDR1 DFQATT and CDR2 SNEGSKA (reference sequence). The CDR3 sequence is 11 residues long. Trimming took off 6 bases at V and 5 bases at J, with 11 bases between the two ends. The CDR3, as DNA: TGCAGTGCCAGTATGGGAAACGAGCAGTACTTC. It yields the protein CSASMGNEQYF.

J is TRBJ1-6 and V is TRBV6-1, with D tentatively TRBD1 (6 bases). The germline V gene has CDR1 MNHNS and CDR2 SASEGT. V was clipped by 4 bases and J by 7 bases, with 14 bases between them. The CDR3 is 15 residues long. The CDR3 region has the DNA TGTGCCAGCAGTGGTCAAGGGGGGAAGAATTCACCCCTCCACTTT. Protein product: CASSGQGGKNSPLHF.

The chain is built from TRBV20-1 and TRBJ2-5; D not resolved. The CDR3 covers 12 residues. V lost 6 bases and J lost 0, with 8 bases in between. Germline CDR1 and CDR2: DFQATT and SNEGSKA (reference sequence). The CDR3 reads CSAHSYQETQYF. The CDR3 coding sequence is TGCAGTGCCCATTCGTACCAAGAGACCCAGTACTTC.

CDR3 DNA sequence: TGTGCCAGCAGCCCATTAAGGTGGTCGCAGGGGGCTGCCTCTGGAAACACCATATATTTT. It translates to CASSPLRWSQGAASGNTIYF. The chain recombines TRBV7-9 with TRBJ1-3; 8 bases are shared with TRBD1. The germline V gene has CDR1 SEHNR and CDR2 FQNEAQ (reference sequence). The CDR3 is 20 residues long. V lost 5 bases and J lost 0; bases outside the gene matches: 18.

In this sample, this clonotype turned up a few times. This rearrangement joins TRBV6-2 or TRBV6-3 to TRBJ1-5, with 7 bases identical to TRBD1. V gave up 2 bases and J gave up 5 bases; unmatched junction bases: 3. Germline V gene lookup returns CDR1 MNHEY and CDR2 SVGEGT. The CDR3 sequence is 14 residues long. In DNA form, the CDR3 reads TGTGCCAGCAGTTACGGAGGGGGCTATCAGCCCCAGCATTTT. This encodes CASSYGGGYQPQHF.

This clonotype has a handful of counts. This sequence joins TRBV7-3 and TRBJ1-3; 8 positions match TRBD1. Germline CDR1 reads SGHTA; CDR2 reads FQGTGA. V dropped 4 bases and J dropped 2; count of bases not matched to a gene: 1. The CDR3 runs 14 residues. The CDR3 sequence: CASSWTGTGNTIYF. The CDR3 DNA reads as TGTGCCAGCAGCTGGACAGGGACTGGAAACACCATATATTTT.

This clonotype was seen more than once but under ten times. The rearrangement links TRBV6-5 to TRBJ1-1; the D is unclear. Trimming pared 3 bases from V and 0 bases from J, leaving 8 bases between. The length of the CDR3 is 14 residues. The V gene's germline CDR1 is MNHEY and CDR2 SVGAGI. CDR3 sequence (DNA): TGTGCCAGCAGTTATTCTTGGATGAACACTGAAGCTTTCTTT. Its translation is CASSYSWMNTEAFF.

Worth noting for this clonotype: A clone one base away is much larger, so this may be a read error. The V call is TRBV30, the J call TRBJ1-2; TRBD1 matches 7 bases. Germline lookup yields CDR1 GTSNPN and CDR2 SVGIG (reference sequence). The CDR3 sequence is 14 residues long. Germline trimming cut 4 bases from V and 7 bases from J; bases unmatched to any gene: 12. The CDR3 bases are TGTGCCTGGAAACCTCAGGGGGACTTGGGTGGCTACACCTTC. Residues: CAWKPQGDLGGYTF. Full variable domain (missing parts from reference TRBV30 and TRBJ1-2): SQTIHQWPATLVQPVGSPLSLECTVEGTSNPNLYWYRQAAGRGLQLLFYSVGIGQISSEVPQNLSASRPQDRQFILSSKKLLLSDSGFYLCAWKPQGDLGGYTFGSGTRLTVV.